There are many counts of the clone carrying this TCR beta chain. No antigen is known for it. The data belong to a study of CD8 T cells in ankylosing spondylitis. Study findings and constraints: Seemingly distinctive of ankylosing spondylitis blood was a TCR beta motif formed by eight highly homologous variants. Reportedly, matched ankylosing spondylitis synovial fluid was significantly enriched for disease-linked clones. Peripheral blood held disease-linked clones only at relatively low frequency, and these were CD8+.

Trimming pared 3 bases from V and 5 bases from J, leaving 14 bases between. The CDR3 runs 14 residues. CDR1 SGHRS and CDR2 YFSETQ come from the germline V gene. TCR beta libraries were made by quantitative 5'-RACE with molecular barcodes. TCRdb redid the calling of the 5' RACE reads with MiXCR, one entry per CDR3 protein. The profile shows some 180,000 distinct CDR3 sequences, 15% to 20% of them singletons. The clonotype originates from a male donor under 30 with ankylosing spondylitis or in good health (not recorded which). This chain uses TRBV5-1 with TRBJ2-5; D could derive from TRBD1 or TRBD2 (6 bases each). The sequencing input was blood, either unsorted or a sorted T cell fraction (not recorded which). The CDR3 reads CASSSQGGLETQYF. CDR3 bases: TGCGCCAGCAGCTCCCAAGGGGGGCTTGAGACCCAGTACTTC.